This T cell receptor beta chain appears in the sequencing data of a study of Graves' ophthalmopathy and Graves' hyperthyroidism. Overall study: Peripheral blood sampling occurred at initial diagnosis, before any treatment. Study-wide results and caveats: Blood samples also showed most expanded thyroid clonotypes exceeding 0.001 frequency. Ophthalmopathy progression was predicted by the model at about 70% sensitivity and approximately 72% specificity.

Amplified material comprised TCR beta CDR3 regions derived from RNA transcripts. The workflow started with a first-round RT-PCR run with HTBI primers and then moved on to a second-round multiplex PCR. Via MiXCR, TCRdb re-called the multiplex PCR reads, giving one row per CDR3 protein. The table has hundreds of thousands of distinct CDR3 sequences, over 20% seen once; the top ten hold roughly 6.9%. This clonotype was counted ten times or more. Its antigen remains unknown. The origin of this receptor is a woman between 18 and 29 years old with stable Graves' hyperthyroidism. Some clones in this sample may be carry-over from other donors' samples. The sequencing sample was made of peripheral blood.

The CDR3 region has the DNA TGTGCCAGCAGTGGGAACTACGAGCAGTACTTC. Translation gives CASSGNYEQYF. V usage is TRBV28 and J usage is TRBJ2-7; no firm D call. Germline assignment: CDR1 MDHEN and CDR2 SYDVKM. CDR3 size: 11 residues. Trimming cost V 5 bases and J 3 bases, with 5 bases left between them.